Shown below are 28 T cell receptor beta chains from a single sample sequenced in a study of preoperative IRX-2 immunotherapy in early breast cancer. Only in-frame clones appear in the TCRdb table, and some are missing; sequencing was by immunoSEQ multiplex PCR. The repertoire holds around 62,000 clones, approximately 93% seen once, with 1.5% to 2% in the top ten. Treatment denoted: preoperative locoregional IRX-2 cytokine immunotherapy. Sampling took place from a patient treated with IRX-2 immunotherapy. These TCRs come from a human donor with breast cancer.

There are a few counts of this clone. The V and J genes are TRBV19 and TRBJ1-5; D not certain. This CDR3 region has 12 residues. Germline CDR1 reads LNHDA; CDR2 reads SQIVND (reference sequence). V was trimmed by 8 bases and J by 5 bases, leaving 10 bases between them. The CDR3: CASRFGDQPQHF. CDR3 coding DNA: TGTGCCAGTCGTTTCGGCGATCAGCCCCAGCATTTT.

V gene TRBV5-1 combines with J gene TRBJ2-1; 8 bases line up with TRBD2. The CDR3 totals 17 residues. The germline V gene has CDR1 SGHRS and CDR2 YFSETQ. With 3 bases clipped from V and 7 bases from J, the junction kept 15 bases outside the gene matches. The CDR3 DNA is TGCGCCAGCAGCTACGACATAGGGACTAGGGCTAGGAATGAGCAGTTCTTC. Its protein product is CASSYDIGTRARNEQFF.

V gene TRBV7-6 combines with J gene TRBJ2-5, with 15 bases aligning to TRBD2. The CDR3 loop spans 16 amino acids. Germline CDR1 SGHVS, CDR2 FNYEAQ. The trim removed 5 bases at V and 2 bases at J, leaving 3 bases unmatched. The CDR3, as DNA: TGTGCCAGCAGCACTGGACTAGCGGGAGGGCAAGAGACCCAGTACTTC. Translated: CASSTGLAGGQETQYF.

The J gene is TRBJ2-7, the V gene TRBV19, with D perhaps TRBD2 (6 bases). The ends were cut back, 3 bases at V and 6 bases at J, with 18 bases in the middle. Germline loops: CDR1 LNHDA, CDR2 SQIVND (reference sequence). CDR3 size: 15 residues. The CDR3 sequence: CASSMGGRPVVEQYF. CDR3 coding DNA: TGTGCCAGTAGTATGGGGGGACGCCCCGTTGTCGAGCAGTACTTC.

The chain carries TRBV7-9 and TRBJ2-2; no reliable D call. The CDR3 is made up of 13 amino acids. Germline values: CDR1 SEHNR, CDR2 FQNEAQ (reference sequence). V lost 5 bases and J lost 6, with 10 bases in between. CDR3 bases: TGTGCCAGCAGCGACGATCTCTCCGGGGAGCTGTTTTTT. Protein product: CASSDDLSGELFF.

The genes are TRBV5-4 and TRBJ2-7; the D gene is possibly TRBD1 (5 bases). Per germline, CDR1 SGHNT and CDR2 YYREEE (reference sequence). CDR3 size: 13 residues. V lost 4 bases to trimming and J lost 1 base, with 9 bases between them. CDR3 coding DNA: TGTGCCAGCAGCAGCAGGGTATCCTACGAGCAGTACTTC. The encoded protein is CASSSRVSYEQYF.

The chain recombines TRBV7-2 with TRBJ2-7; perhaps TRBD2 as D (5 bases). This CDR3 spans 14 amino acids. Germline V lookup: CDR1 SGHTA, CDR2 FQGNSA. Deletions cut 4 bases from V and 3 bases from J, with 13 bases between. The CDR3 DNA is TGTGCCAGCAGCTCCCAGCCGGCGGGCTACGAGCAGTACTTC. It translates to CASSSQPAGYEQYF.

The V and J genes are TRBV5-1 and TRBJ2-3, with 12 bases fitting TRBD2. The junction had 7 bases not matched to a gene; V was cut back by 3 bases and J by 2 bases. The germline gives CDR1 SGHRS, CDR2 YFSETQ. The CDR3 has 17 residues. DNA for the CDR3: TGCGCCAGCAGCTCAAGACTAGCGGGGGTCCACACAGATACGCAGTATTTT. Translating it yields CASSSRLAGVHTDTQYF.

This chain links TRBV7-2 with TRBJ2-2, with 9 positions matching TRBD2. Trimming took 4 bases from V and 6 from J; bases not matched to a gene: 6. The CDR3 spans 15 residues. CDR1 SGHTA and CDR2 FQGNSA come from the germline V gene. This CDR3 reads CASSWKAGGPGELFF. The CDR3 region has the DNA TGTGCCAGCAGCTGGAAAGCGGGGGGTCCCGGGGAGCTGTTTTTT.

This clone was recorded once. This chain uses TRBV7-3 with TRBJ2-1, with 10 bases matching TRBD2. Germline V gives CDR1 SGHTA, CDR2 FQGTGA. Trimming removed 6 bases from V and 0 bases from J; junction bases left unmatched: 8. CDR3 length: 17 residues. The DNA of the CDR3 is TGTGCCAGCAGGGTCGGAGCGGGGGGGAGCTCCTACAATGAGCAGTTCTTC. Translating it yields CASRVGAGGSSYNEQFF.

The chain uses TRBV28 and TRBJ2-3, with a weak D call TRBD2 (5 bases). Trimming stripped 5 bases from V and 4 bases from J, with 16 bases between. The CDR3 consists of 15 residues. Germline V CDR1 and CDR2: MDHEN, SYDVKM. The CDR3 nucleotides are TGTGCCAGCAGTGACACTAGTTATTCGGCAGATACGCAGTATTTT. It encodes CASSDTSYSADTQYF.

The rearrangement links TRBV5-1 to TRBJ2-7, with 12 bases aligning to TRBD2. The J segment lost 2 bases and the V segment lost 3 bases, leaving 3 bases of the junction unmatched. Germline CDR1 is SGHRS and CDR2 is YFSETQ. The CDR3 length is 15 residues. The CDR3 protein is CASSSGLAGPYEQYF. Written as DNA, the CDR3 is TGCGCCAGCAGCTCGGGACTAGCGGGCCCCTACGAGCAGTACTTC.

This CDR3 reads CASSLAAENEQFF. The CDR3 DNA is TGCGCCAGCAGCTTGGCGGCCGAGAATGAGCAGTTCTTC. The chain links TRBV5-1 to TRBJ2-1; D not certain. The V end lost 0 bases, the J end lost 7 bases, and 8 bases lay between the germline ends. The CDR3 length is 13 residues. Germline V gives CDR1 SGHRS, CDR2 YFSETQ.

Only a few counts were recorded for this clone. This chain uses TRBV5-1 with TRBJ2-2, with 7 bases that match TRBD1. CDR1 is SGHRS, CDR2 YFSETQ, per germline. V lost 4 bases, J lost 0 bases, and 3 bases stayed unmatched. There are 15 residues in the CDR3. CDR3 DNA: TGCGCCAGCAGCCCCGGGACAGCGAACACCGGGGAGCTGTTTTTT. It translates to CASSPGTANTGELFF. The full variable domain, its missing parts supplied by reference TRBV5-1 and TRBJ2-2, is KAGVTQTPRYLIKTRGQQVTLSCSPISGHRSVSWYQQTPGQGLQFLFEYFSETQRNKGNFPGRFSGRQFSNSRSEMNVSTLELGDSALYLCASSPGTANTGELFFGEGSRLTVL.

In DNA form, the CDR3 reads TGTGCCAGCAGTTACAGGGTTAACAATGAGCAGTTCTTC. Residues: CASSYRVNNEQFF. The chain combines TRBV6-5 with TRBJ2-1; no firm D call. Germline-derived CDR1 and CDR2 are MNHEY and SVGAGI. The V end was cut by 2 bases, the J end by 5 bases, with 7 bases between. The CDR3 totals 13 residues.

This rearrangement joins TRBV5-4 to TRBJ2-2, with a possible D match to TRBD1 (6 bases). CDR3 length: 16 residues. V was cut by 1 base and J by 1 base, with 11 bases left in between. Looked up from germline, CDR1 is SGHNT and CDR2 is YYREEE (reference sequence). The CDR3 reads CASSLPARGNTGELFF. The DNA of the CDR3 is TGTGCCAGCAGCTTGCCCGCCAGGGGGAACACCGGGGAGCTGTTTTTT.

The chain has TRBV30 and TRBJ2-2; 8 bases fit TRBD2. Germline assignment: CDR1 GTSNPN and CDR2 SVGIG (reference sequence). This CDR3 spans 17 amino acids. Germline trimming cut 0 bases from V and 3 bases from J; bases unmatched to any gene: 9. CDR3 loop: CAWSVLRTSRDTGELFF. The CDR3 DNA sequence: TGTGCCTGGAGTGTACTCCGGACTAGCAGGGACACCGGGGAGCTGTTTTTT.

The chain uses TRBV18 and TRBJ2-2; 9 bases are shared with TRBD1. V gave up 6 bases and J gave up 5 bases; unmatched junction bases: 1. This CDR3 has 13 residues. Per the germline V gene, CDR1 is KGHSH and CDR2 is LQKENI. As DNA, the CDR3 is TGTGCCAGCTCGGGGACAGGGACCGGGGAGCTGTTTTTT. This sequence encodes CASSGTGTGELFF.

J is TRBJ1-2 and V is TRBV5-6; D perhaps matches TRBD1 (5 bases). The CDR3 loop spans 18 amino acids. In germline, CDR1 is SGHDT, CDR2 YYEEEE. V gave up 0 bases and J gave up 1 base, with 19 bases separating them. CDR3 amino acids: CASSLVKTGAILNYGYTF. CDR3 nucleotide sequence: TGTGCCAGCAGCTTGGTTAAAACCGGGGCCATTCTTAACTATGGCTACACCTTC.

This rearrangement joins TRBV7-3 to TRBJ2-3, with D uncertain. In germline, CDR1 is SGHTA, CDR2 FQGTGA. Trimming pared 1 base from V and 5 bases from J, leaving 4 bases between. CDR3 length: 12 residues. For the CDR3, the DNA is TGTGCCAGCAGCTTAAAGGGAGATACGCAGTATTTT. Its translation is CASSLKGDTQYF.

This chain joins TRBV29-1 and TRBJ2-7; 13 nucleotides agree with TRBD2. Germline V CDR1 and CDR2: SQVTM, ANQGSEA. Trimming cost V 0 bases and J 4 bases; bases outside gene matches: 3. The CDR3 has 15 amino acids. Here the CDR3 DNA reads TGCAGCGTTGAAGACACTAGCGGGGGGGCATACGAGCAGTACTTC. It specifies CSVEDTSGGAYEQYF.

The genes are TRBV6-1 and TRBJ1-5; D is undetermined. With 7 bases removed from V and 5 bases from J, the gap between germline ends came to 12 bases. The CDR3 is 13 residues long. From germline, CDR1 is MNHNS and CDR2 SASEGT. Here the CDR3 reads CASIGKDHQPQHF. The CDR3 bases are TGTGCCAGCATCGGCAAGGATCATCAGCCCCAGCATTTT.

CDR3 loop: CASSYLPGSRTEAFF. The CDR3 nucleotides read TGTGCCAGCAGCTACTTACCGGGGTCGAGGACTGAAGCTTTCTTT. The chain employs TRBV7-2 and TRBJ1-1; D remains ambiguous. V was trimmed by 4 bases and J by 5 bases, leaving 17 bases between them. The CDR3 consists of 15 residues. Germline values: CDR1 SGHTA, CDR2 FQGNSA. The variable domain in full, completed from reference TRBV7-2 and TRBJ1-1, reads GAGVSQSPSNKVTEKGKDVELRCDPISGHTALYWYRQSLGQGLEFLIYFQGNSAPDKSGLPSDRFSAERTGGSVSTLTIQRTQQEDSAVYLCASSYLPGSRTEAFFGQGTRLTVV.

V and J are TRBV23-1 and TRBJ2-2, with no clear D. TRBV23-1 is an ORF, and what it does is uncertain. V was clipped by 2 bases and J by 4 bases, with 8 bases between them. CDR3 length: 14 amino acids. This CDR3 reads CASSQPRITGELFF. The CDR3 DNA sequence: TGCGCCAGCAGTCAACCCCGGATCACCGGGGAGCTGTTTTTT.

The chain carries TRBV7-2 and TRBJ2-1, with TRBD2 matching over 7 bases. Germline V gives CDR1 SGHTA, CDR2 FQGNSA. The CDR3 has 16 amino acids. J was trimmed by 8 bases and V by 5 bases; bases with no gene match: 15. CDR3 in DNA: TGTGCCAGCAGCAATCAGGTGGTAGCGGGTCTCTATGAGCAGTTCTTC. It encodes CASSNQVVAGLYEQFF.

The V gene is TRBV7-2, the J gene TRBJ2-5; 12 bases line up with TRBD2. The end of the DNA aligns better with TRBJ2-7, so the J call may be wrong. This CDR3 spans 15 amino acids. Germline CDR1 is SGHTA and CDR2 is FQGNSA. The chain's CDR3 is CASSSRTSGMYEQYF. The CDR3 coding sequence is TGTGCCAGCAGCTCAAGGACTAGCGGGATGTACGAGCAGTACTTC.

V gene TRBV27 combines with J gene TRBJ2-6; no firm D call. V was shortened by 2 bases and J by 2 bases, with 7 bases between the two germline ends. Germline V gives CDR1 MNHEY, CDR2 SMNVEV (reference sequence). This CDR3 region has 15 residues. CDR3: CASSLGVTGANVLTF. The CDR3 region has the DNA TGTGCCAGCAGTTTAGGAGTTACTGGGGCCAACGTCCTGACTTTC.

The V and J genes are TRBV9 and TRBJ2-5; 14 bases map to TRBD2. CDR3 length: 16 residues. Per the germline V gene, CDR1 is SGDLS and CDR2 is YYNGEE. J gave up 5 bases and V 4 bases, and 7 bases lay outside the gene matches. CDR3 amino acids: CASSRGLAGEGETQYF. DNA for the CDR3: TGTGCCAGCAGCAGGGGACTAGCGGGAGAGGGGGAGACCCAGTACTTC. The variable domain in full, with the rest retrieved from reference TRBV9 and TRBJ2-5, is DSGVTQTPKHLITATGQRVTLRCSPRSGDLSVYWYQQSLDQGLQFLIQYYNGEERAKGNILERFSAQQFPDLHSELNLSSLELGDSALYFCASSRGLAGEGETQYFGPGTRLLVL.